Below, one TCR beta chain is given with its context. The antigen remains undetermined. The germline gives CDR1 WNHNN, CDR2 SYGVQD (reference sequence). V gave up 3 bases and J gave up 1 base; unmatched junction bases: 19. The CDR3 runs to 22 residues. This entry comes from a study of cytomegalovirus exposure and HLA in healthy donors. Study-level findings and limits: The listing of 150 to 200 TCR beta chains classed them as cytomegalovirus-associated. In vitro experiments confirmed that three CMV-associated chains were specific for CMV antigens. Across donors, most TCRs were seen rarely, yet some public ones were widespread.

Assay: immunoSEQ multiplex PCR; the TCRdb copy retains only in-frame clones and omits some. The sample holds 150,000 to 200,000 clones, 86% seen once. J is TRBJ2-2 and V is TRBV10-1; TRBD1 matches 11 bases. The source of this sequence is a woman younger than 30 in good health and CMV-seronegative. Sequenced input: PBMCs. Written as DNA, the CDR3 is TGCGCCAGCAGTGATTTCGTGGTATCGTCCTGGACAGGGGGCGAGAACACCGGGGAGCTGTTTTTT. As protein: CASSDFVVSSWTGGENTGELFF.